This T cell receptor (beta chain) was captured in a study of early T cells in non-severe SARS-CoV-2 infection. Whole-study context: Unsorted whole-blood RNA was sequenced in bulk, leaving chains unpaired.

CDR1 KGHSH and CDR2 LQKENI come from the germline V gene. Trimming shortened V by 3 bases and J by 0 bases, and 5 bases separated the two germline ends. CDR3 length: 13 residues. The library protocol tagged individual cDNA molecules with unique molecular identifiers. A single record per CDR3 protein comes from TCRdb applying MiXCR to the 5' RACE reads. The table has approximately 71,000 distinct CDR3 sequences, more than 10% seen once. This clonotype originated in an adult who was a healthcare worker with PCR-confirmed SARS-CoV-2 infection or an uninfected control (not recorded which). Sequenced material: whole blood. This chain connects TRBV18 to TRBJ1-1; D remains unclear. This chain's CDR3 is CASSPIMNTEAFF. The CDR3 coding sequence is TGTGCCAGCTCACCCATTATGAACACTGAAGCTTTCTTT.